The 24 T cell receptor beta chains in this list originate from one sample, sequenced in a study of patients and donors after allogeneic stem cell transplantation. TCRdb analysed the RT-PCR reads with MiXCR anew, one entry per CDR3 protein. The sample has over 200,000 distinct CDR3 sequences, 35% to 45% seen once. Sequenced: blood, either unsorted or a sorted T cell fraction (not recorded which). These receptors originate from a human donor who was either an allogeneic HSCT recipient or a stem cell or donor lymphocyte infusion donor (not recorded which). It is not recorded whose cells these are; they may come from a transplant donor.

This chain joins TRBV5-1 and TRBJ1-6; 8 bases are shared with TRBD1. Germline V lookup: CDR1 SGHRS, CDR2 YFSETQ. V dropped 0 bases and J dropped 9; count of bases not matched to a gene: 5. There are 15 residues in the CDR3. The CDR3, as DNA: TGCGCCAGCAGCTTGGAACAGGGGGTAGGTTCACCCCTCCACTTT. Translated, it gives CASSLEQGVGSPLHF.

In its sample, this clonotype was seen a few times. The chain has TRBV20-1 and TRBJ2-3, with a possible D match to TRBD2 (6 bases). The CDR3 extends over 14 amino acids. The germline gives CDR1 DFQATT, CDR2 SNEGSKA (reference sequence). The ends were cut back, 3 bases at V and 2 bases at J, with 12 bases in the middle. CDR3 protein: CSASPTGDTDTQYF. The DNA for the CDR3 is TGCAGTGCTAGCCCCACGGGGGACACAGATACGCAGTATTTT.

The chain recombines TRBV4-2 with TRBJ1-5; no firm D call. The CDR3 loop spans 15 amino acids. Germline CDR1 is LGHNA and CDR2 is YNFKEQ. V was shortened by 6 bases and J by 0 bases, with 12 bases between the two germline ends. The CDR3 loop reads CASSKQRHSNQPQHF. CDR3 DNA: TGTGCCAGCAGTAAACAGAGACATAGCAATCAGCCCCAGCATTTT.

CDR3 nucleotides: TGTGCCAGCAGACAGGAGGCCTACGAGCAGTACTTC. Its translation: CASRQEAYEQYF. This chain links TRBV2 with TRBJ2-7; D is possibly TRBD1 or TRBD2 (5 bases each). The V end was cut by 6 bases, the J end by 2 bases, with 8 bases between. Germline assignment: CDR1 SNHLY and CDR2 FYNNEI. This CDR3 contains 12 residues.

This clonotype was detected only a few times. The chain combines TRBV28 with TRBJ1-5; D ambiguous. Germline CDR1 MDHEN, CDR2 SYDVKM. The CDR3 length is 15 residues. V was pared by 6 bases and J by 3 bases, with 15 bases between. The CDR3 coding sequence is TGTGCCAGCAGCTTCCTCCGGGCGTACAATCAGCCCCAGCATTTT. Its translation: CASSFLRAYNQPQHF.

The V call is TRBV15, the J call TRBJ2-3, with 9 bases matching TRBD1. The germline V gene has CDR1 LNHNV and CDR2 YYDKDF (reference sequence). V was clipped by 3 bases and J by 9 bases; unmatched bases: 7. The CDR3 consists of 14 residues. For the CDR3, the DNA is TGTGCCACCAGCAGGCCACAGGGGGCAAGGACGCAGTATTTT. It codes for CATSRPQGARTQYF.

Only a few counts were recorded for this clonotype. V gene TRBV21-1 combines with J gene TRBJ1-2. TRBV21-1 is shown as a pseudogene. The CDR3 loop spans 14 amino acids. This CDR3 reads CASSMGHVSHGYTF. The CDR3 DNA reads as TGTGCCAGCAGCATGGGCCATGTTAGCCATGGCTACACCTTC.

This sequence joins TRBV5-1 and TRBJ1-5; TRBD1 agrees at 9 bases. Trimming at V came to 0 bases and at J to 6 bases, leaving 4 bases not matched to a gene. The CDR3 sequence is 15 residues long. Germline CDR1 is SGHRS and CDR2 is YFSETQ. CDR3 amino acids: CASSLGGQGGQPQHF. Written as DNA, the CDR3 is TGCGCCAGCAGCTTGGGGGGACAGGGAGGTCAGCCCCAGCATTTT.

This chain connects TRBV9 to TRBJ2-2, with D unclear. V gave up 4 bases and J gave up 5 bases, with 18 bases separating them. The germline gives CDR1 SGDLS, CDR2 YYNGEE. CDR3 length: 16 amino acids. The CDR3 DNA is TGTGCCAGCAGCCTTAGACCAAGACCAAGAACCGGGGAGCTGTTTTTT. It translates to CASSLRPRPRTGELFF.

As DNA, the CDR3 is TGTGCCAGCACCCTAGGGGCGGTCGAGACCCAGTACTTC. This translates into CASTLGAVETQYF. The chain has TRBV12-3 or TRBV12-4 and TRBJ2-5; D possibly corresponds to TRBD1 (5 bases). The CDR3 is made up of 13 amino acids. The V end lost 7 bases, the J end lost 5 bases, and 14 bases lay between the germline ends.

V gene TRBV15 combines with J gene TRBJ2-1; 8 bases map to TRBD2. V trimming: 5 bases; J trimming: 6 bases; junction bases outside the gene matches: 9. The CDR3 extends over 15 amino acids. Per the germline V gene, CDR1 is LNHNV and CDR2 is YYDKDF (reference sequence). The DNA of the CDR3 is TGTGCCACCAGCCGTTCGCGGGGGGCAAGCAATGAGCAGTTCTTC. Its protein product is CATSRSRGASNEQFF.

The J gene is TRBJ1-1, the V gene TRBV25-1; maybe TRBD1 (5 bases). Trimming removed 4 bases at V and 3 bases at J, with 18 bases between. The length of the CDR3 is 16 residues. Germline V CDR1 and CDR2: MGHDK, SYGVNS. The DNA of the CDR3 is TGTGCCAGCAGTGTCCTAATTGGGAGGGGATACACTGAAGCTTTCTTT. Protein: CASSVLIGRGYTEAFF.

The V call is TRBV7-6, the J call TRBJ2-3; 9 bases fit TRBD2. Germline V gene data show CDR1 as SGHVS and CDR2 as FNYEAQ. The ends lost 5 bases at V and 1 base at J; junction bases unmatched: 16. CDR3 length: 19 residues. The CDR3 bases are TGTGCCAGCAGCCTCAGCGGGGGGCCTTTCCCTACTCGCACAGATACGCAGTATTTT. It translates to CASSLSGGPFPTRTDTQYF. Full variable domain (missing parts from reference TRBV7-6 and TRBJ2-3): GAGVSQSPRYKVTKRGQDVALRCDPISGHVSLYWYRQALGQGPEFLTYFNYEAQQDKSGLPNDRFSAERPEGSISTLTIQRTEQRDSAMYRCASSLSGGPFPTRTDTQYFGPGTRLTVL.

This clonotype was detected a few times. The rearrangement links TRBV6-1 to TRBJ1-1, with a weak D call TRBD1 (5 bases). Trimming pared 3 bases from V and 5 bases from J, leaving 10 bases between. The germline CDR1 and CDR2 sequences are MNHNS and SASEGT. This CDR3 contains 13 residues. The DNA for the CDR3 is TGTGCCAGCAGTGAGCCGCCAGGGACTGAAGCTTTCTTT. It specifies CASSEPPGTEAFF.

CDR3 DNA: TGTGCCAGCTCACGGGCCTCCGGCGAGGAAAAACTGTTTTTT. It is translated as CASSRASGEEKLFF. This rearrangement joins TRBV18 to TRBJ1-4; D not certain. The CDR3 extends over 14 amino acids. Germline V gene data show CDR1 as KGHSH and CDR2 as LQKENI. The V gene lost 4 bases and the J gene lost 8 bases, with 14 bases spanning the gap.

A single count supports this clonotype. The chain is built from TRBV5-1 and TRBJ2-3; TRBD2 matches at 10 bases. CDR1 and CDR2 (germline): SGHRS, YFSETQ. The CDR3 has 17 residues. J lost 1 base, V lost 4 bases, and 9 bases had no gene match. The CDR3 sequence is CASSDDGGLAGTDTQYF. The CDR3 DNA is TGCGCCAGCAGCGACGACGGAGGACTAGCGGGCACAGATACGCAGTATTTT.

The CDR3 DNA reads TGCAGCGTTGAAGATTTGAGGGTGAGGACGGAGTTCTTC. This gives the protein CSVEDLRVRTEFF. The V and J genes are TRBV29-1 and TRBJ2-1, with D tentatively TRBD2 (5 bases). The germline CDR1 and CDR2 sequences are SQVTM and ANQGSEA. The V gene lost 0 bases and the J gene lost 14 bases, with 17 bases spanning the gap. This CDR3 has 13 residues.

The rearrangement uses TRBV7-9 and TRBJ1-2, with 10 bases matching TRBD1. The V gene's germline CDR1 is SEHNR and CDR2 FQNEAQ (reference sequence). J gave up 6 bases and V 8 bases, and 9 bases lay outside the gene matches. This CDR3 region has 14 residues. CDR3 coding DNA: TGTGCCAGCCACGGGACAGGGGTTGAGGATGGCTACACCTTC. Translation: CASHGTGVEDGYTF.

This clonotype was counted between two and nine times. The gene calls are TRBV12-3 or TRBV12-4 and TRBJ1-1; perhaps TRBD1 as D (5 bases). This CDR3 is 14 amino acids long. Between the trimmed V and J ends, which lost 7 bases and 3 bases, there was a span of 15 bases. DNA for the CDR3: TGTGCCAGCACTGACAGTTACATGGACACTGAAGCTTTCTTT. This gives the protein CASTDSYMDTEAFF.

CDR3 region: CASSLELAAYNEQFF. DNA for the CDR3: TGTGCCAGCAGTTTAGAACTAGCGGCCTACAATGAGCAGTTCTTC. V usage is TRBV12-3 or TRBV12-4 and J usage is TRBJ2-1; TRBD2 aligns across 8 bases. The CDR3 has 15 residues. J gave up 2 bases and V 1 base, and 1 base lay outside the gene matches.

In its sample, this clonotype was seen a few times. The chain joins TRBV12-3 or TRBV12-4 to TRBJ1-4; 7 bases fit TRBD1. J gave up 11 bases and V 7 bases, and 16 bases lay outside the gene matches. The CDR3 runs to 15 residues. The CDR3 reads CASKRARGGERKLFF. Written as DNA, the CDR3 is TGTGCCAGCAAGAGGGCCCGAGGGGGCGAGAGGAAACTGTTTTTT.

This chain connects TRBV4-1 to TRBJ1-2, with D hard to call. Germline V CDR1 and CDR2: MGHRA, YSYEKL. The CDR3 is 11 residues long. V was trimmed by 4 bases and J by 6 bases, leaving 6 bases between them. In nucleotides, the CDR3 is TGCGCCAGCAGCCGGGGAAATGGCTACACCTTC. It specifies CASSRGNGYTF.

V is TRBV23-1 and J is TRBJ2-1; D might be TRBD1 (6 bases). TRBV23-1 is an open reading frame, and its role is uncertain. The CDR3 covers 13 residues. Trimming removed 6 bases at V and 9 bases at J, with 15 bases between. The CDR3, as DNA: TGCGCCAGCAGCCTTCAGGGGAGTGGTGAGCAGTTCTTC. It is translated as CASSLQGSGEQFF.

The chain couples TRBV12-3 or TRBV12-4 to TRBJ2-7, with D perhaps matching TRBD1 or TRBD2 (5 bases each). The V end was cut by 3 bases, the J end by 6 bases, with 9 bases between. The CDR3 consists of 12 residues. CDR3 sequence (DNA): TGTGCCAGCAGTTTTTGGGGGAGCGAGCAGTACTTC. This translates into CASSFWGSEQYF.